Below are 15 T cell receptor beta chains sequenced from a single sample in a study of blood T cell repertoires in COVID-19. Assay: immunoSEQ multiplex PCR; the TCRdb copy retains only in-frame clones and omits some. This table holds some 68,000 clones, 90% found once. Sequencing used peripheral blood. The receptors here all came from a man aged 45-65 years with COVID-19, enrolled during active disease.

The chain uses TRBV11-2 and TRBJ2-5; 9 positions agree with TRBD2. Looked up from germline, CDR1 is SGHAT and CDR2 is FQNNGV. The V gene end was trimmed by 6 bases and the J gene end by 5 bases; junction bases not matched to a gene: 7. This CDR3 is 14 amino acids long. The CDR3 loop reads CASRLAGTGETQYF. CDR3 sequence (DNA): TGTGCCAGCAGGCTAGCGGGAACTGGGGAGACCCAGTACTTC.

In nucleotides, the CDR3 is TGTGCCAGCAGCCTTGACAGGGGGCAAGATACGCAGTATTTT. As protein: CASSLDRGQDTQYF. The chain joins TRBV7-2 to TRBJ2-3; 10 bases are shared with TRBD1. Germline-derived CDR1 and CDR2 are SGHTA and FQGNSA. J was trimmed by 5 bases and V by 5 bases; bases with no gene match: 4. CDR3 length: 14 residues.

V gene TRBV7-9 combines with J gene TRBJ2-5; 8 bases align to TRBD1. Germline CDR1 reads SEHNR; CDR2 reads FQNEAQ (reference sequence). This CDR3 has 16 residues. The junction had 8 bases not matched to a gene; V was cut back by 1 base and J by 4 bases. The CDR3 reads CASSLGGTGGVETQYF. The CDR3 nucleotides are TGTGCCAGCAGCTTAGGGGGGACAGGAGGAGTAGAGACCCAGTACTTC.

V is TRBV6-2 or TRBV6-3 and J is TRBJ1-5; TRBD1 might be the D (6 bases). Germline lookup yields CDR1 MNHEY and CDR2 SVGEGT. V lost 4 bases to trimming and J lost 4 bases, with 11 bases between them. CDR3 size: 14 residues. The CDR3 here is CASSFGQINQPQHF. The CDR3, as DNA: TGTGCCAGCAGTTTCGGACAGATAAATCAGCCCCAGCATTTT.

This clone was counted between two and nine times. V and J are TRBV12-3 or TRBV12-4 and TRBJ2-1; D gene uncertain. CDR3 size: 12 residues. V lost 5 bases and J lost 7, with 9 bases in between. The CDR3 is CASSPKLNEQFF. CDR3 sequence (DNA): TGTGCCAGCAGTCCGAAACTAAATGAGCAGTTCTTC.

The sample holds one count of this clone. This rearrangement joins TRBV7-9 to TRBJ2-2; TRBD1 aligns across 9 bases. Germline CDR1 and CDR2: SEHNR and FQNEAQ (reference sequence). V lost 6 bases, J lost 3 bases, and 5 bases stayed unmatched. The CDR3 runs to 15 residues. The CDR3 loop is CASRGDRVYTGELFF. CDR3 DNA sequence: TGTGCCAGCAGAGGGGACAGGGTTTACACCGGGGAGCTGTTTTTT. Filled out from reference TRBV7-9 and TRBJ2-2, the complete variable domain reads DTGVSQNPRHKITKRGQNVTFRCDPISEHNRLYWYRQTLGQGPEFLTYFQNEAQLEKSRLLSDRFSAERPKGSFSTLEIQRTEQGDSAMYLCASRGDRVYTGELFFGEGSRLTVL.

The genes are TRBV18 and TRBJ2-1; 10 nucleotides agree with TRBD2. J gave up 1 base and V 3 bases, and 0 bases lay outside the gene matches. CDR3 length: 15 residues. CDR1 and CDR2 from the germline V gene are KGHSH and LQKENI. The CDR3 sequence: CASSPGLASYNEQFF. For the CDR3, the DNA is TGTGCCAGCTCACCGGGACTAGCGTCCTACAATGAGCAGTTCTTC.

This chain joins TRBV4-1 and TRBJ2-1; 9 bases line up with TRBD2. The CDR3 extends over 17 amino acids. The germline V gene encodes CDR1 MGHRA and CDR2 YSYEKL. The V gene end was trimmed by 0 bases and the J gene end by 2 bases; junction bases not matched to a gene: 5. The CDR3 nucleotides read TGCGCCAGCAGCCAAGACGGGGCGGGAGGGGCCTACAATGAGCAGTTCTTC. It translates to CASSQDGAGGAYNEQFF.

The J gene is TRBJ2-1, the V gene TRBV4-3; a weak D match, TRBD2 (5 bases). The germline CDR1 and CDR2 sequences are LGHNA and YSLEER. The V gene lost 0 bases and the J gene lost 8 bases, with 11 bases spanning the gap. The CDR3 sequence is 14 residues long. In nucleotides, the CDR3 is TGCGCCAGCAGCCAAGATCGGGATAGCGATGAGCAGTTCTTC. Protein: CASSQDRDSDEQFF.

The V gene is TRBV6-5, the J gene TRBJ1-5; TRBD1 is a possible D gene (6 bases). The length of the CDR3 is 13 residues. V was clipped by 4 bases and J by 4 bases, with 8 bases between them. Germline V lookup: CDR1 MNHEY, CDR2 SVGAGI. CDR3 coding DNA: TGTGCCAGCAGTTTTACAGGGAATCAGCCCCAGCATTTT. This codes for CASSFTGNQPQHF.

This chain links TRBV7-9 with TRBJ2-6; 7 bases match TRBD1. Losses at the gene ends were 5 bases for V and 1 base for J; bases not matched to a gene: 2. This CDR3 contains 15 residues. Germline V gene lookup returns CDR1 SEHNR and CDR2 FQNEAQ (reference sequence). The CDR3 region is CASSPTGSGANVLTF. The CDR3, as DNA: TGTGCCAGCAGCCCGACAGGGTCTGGGGCCAACGTCCTGACTTTC.

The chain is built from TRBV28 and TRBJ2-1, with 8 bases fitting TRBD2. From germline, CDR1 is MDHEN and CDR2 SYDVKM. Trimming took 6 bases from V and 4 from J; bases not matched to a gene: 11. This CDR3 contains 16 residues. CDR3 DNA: TGTGCCAGCAGCCCCCCGGGGGGGGCGCGGTACAATGAGCAGTTCTTC. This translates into CASSPPGGARYNEQFF.

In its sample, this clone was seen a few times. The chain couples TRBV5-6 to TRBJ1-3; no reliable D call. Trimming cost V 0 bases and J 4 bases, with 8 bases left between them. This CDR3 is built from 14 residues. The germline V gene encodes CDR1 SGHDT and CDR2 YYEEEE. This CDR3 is CASSLAGRGNTIYF. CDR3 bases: TGTGCCAGCAGCTTGGCAGGTCGCGGAAACACCATATATTTT.

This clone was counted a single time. The CDR3, as DNA: TGTGCCATCAAACTAAAGGGGGGACTAGCGGGAGTGTTCAACAATGAGCAGTTCTTC. Protein product: CAIKLKGGLAGVFNNEQFF. This rearrangement joins TRBV27 to TRBJ2-1, with 14 bases fitting TRBD2. This CDR3 region has 19 residues. Germline CDR1 and CDR2: MNHEY and SMNVEV (reference sequence). The trim removed 10 bases at V and 5 bases at J, leaving 19 bases unmatched.

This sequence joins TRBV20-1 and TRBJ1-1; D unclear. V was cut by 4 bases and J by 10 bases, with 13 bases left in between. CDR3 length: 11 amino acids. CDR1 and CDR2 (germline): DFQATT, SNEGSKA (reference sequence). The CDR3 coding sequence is TGCAGTGCTAACCCAAGACACTTAGCTTTCTTT. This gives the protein CSANPRHLAFF.